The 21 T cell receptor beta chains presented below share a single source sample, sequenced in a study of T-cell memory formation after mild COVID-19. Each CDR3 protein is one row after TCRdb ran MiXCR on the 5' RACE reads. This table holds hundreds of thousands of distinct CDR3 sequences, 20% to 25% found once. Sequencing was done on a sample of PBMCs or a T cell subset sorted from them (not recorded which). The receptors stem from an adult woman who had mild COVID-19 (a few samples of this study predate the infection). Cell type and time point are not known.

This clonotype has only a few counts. The CDR3 here is CASSFGTGGLNTEAFF. Written as DNA, the CDR3 is TGCGCCAGCAGCTTCGGGACAGGGGGCCTGAACACTGAAGCTTTCTTT. The chain combines TRBV5-1 with TRBJ1-1, with TRBD1 matching over 12 bases. Unmatched junction bases numbered 2, after V lost 2 bases and J lost 0 bases. The germline gives CDR1 SGHRS, CDR2 YFSETQ. The CDR3 has 16 residues. Drawing the rest from reference TRBV5-1 and TRBJ1-1, the complete variable domain is KAGVTQTPRYLIKTRGQQVTLSCSPISGHRSVSWYQQTPGQGLQFLFEYFSETQRNKGNFPGRFSGRQFSNSRSEMNVSTLELGDSALYLCASSFGTGGLNTEAFFGQGTRLTVV.

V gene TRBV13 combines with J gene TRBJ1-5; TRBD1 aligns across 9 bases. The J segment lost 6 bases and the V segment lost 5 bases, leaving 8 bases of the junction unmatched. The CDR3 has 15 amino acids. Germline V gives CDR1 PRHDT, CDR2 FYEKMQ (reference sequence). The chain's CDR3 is CASSLRGQGFQPQHF. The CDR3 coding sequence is TGTGCCAGCAGCCTCCGAGGACAGGGGTTTCAGCCCCAGCATTTT.

DNA for the CDR3: TGTGCCAGCGGAGGACTAGCGGGCCTAGCCTACGAGCAGTACTTC. Translating it yields CASGGLAGLAYEQYF. The J gene is TRBJ2-7, the V gene TRBV25-1, with 11 bases matching TRBD2. CDR3 length equals 15 residues. Per germline, CDR1 MGHDK and CDR2 SYGVNS. V was clipped by 8 bases and J by 2 bases; unmatched bases: 8.

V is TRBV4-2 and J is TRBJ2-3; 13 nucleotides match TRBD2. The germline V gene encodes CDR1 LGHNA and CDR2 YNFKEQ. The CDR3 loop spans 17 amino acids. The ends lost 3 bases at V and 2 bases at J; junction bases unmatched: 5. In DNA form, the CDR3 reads TGTGCCAGCAGCCATCAACTAGCGGGGGGGCTCACAGATACGCAGTATTTT. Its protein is CASSHQLAGGLTDTQYF.

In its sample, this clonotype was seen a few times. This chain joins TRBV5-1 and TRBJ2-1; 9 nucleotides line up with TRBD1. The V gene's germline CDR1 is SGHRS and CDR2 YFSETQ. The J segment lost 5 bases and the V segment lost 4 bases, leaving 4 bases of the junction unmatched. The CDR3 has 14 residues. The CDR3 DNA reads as TGCGCCAGCAGCCATGGGACAGGGAACAATGAGCAGTTCTTC. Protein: CASSHGTGNNEQFF.

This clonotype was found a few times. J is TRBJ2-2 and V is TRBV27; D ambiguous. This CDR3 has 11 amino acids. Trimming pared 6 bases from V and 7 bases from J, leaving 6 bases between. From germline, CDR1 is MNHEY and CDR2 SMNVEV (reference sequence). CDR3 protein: CASRRYGELFF. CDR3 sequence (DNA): TGTGCCAGCAGGCGTTACGGGGAGCTGTTTTTT.

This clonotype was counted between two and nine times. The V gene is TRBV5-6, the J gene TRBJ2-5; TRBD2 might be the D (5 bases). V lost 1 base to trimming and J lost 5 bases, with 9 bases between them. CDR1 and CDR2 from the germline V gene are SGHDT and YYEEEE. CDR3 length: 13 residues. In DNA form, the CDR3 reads TGTGCCAGCAGCTTGTGGGTAGCGGAGACCCAGTACTTC. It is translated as CASSLWVAETQYF.

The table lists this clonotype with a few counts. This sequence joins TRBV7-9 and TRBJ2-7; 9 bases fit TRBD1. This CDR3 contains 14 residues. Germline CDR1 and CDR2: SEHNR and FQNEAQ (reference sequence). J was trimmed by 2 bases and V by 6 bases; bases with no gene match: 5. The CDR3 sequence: CASSYDRGAYEQYF. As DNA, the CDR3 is TGTGCCAGCAGTTACGACAGGGGGGCCTACGAGCAGTACTTC.

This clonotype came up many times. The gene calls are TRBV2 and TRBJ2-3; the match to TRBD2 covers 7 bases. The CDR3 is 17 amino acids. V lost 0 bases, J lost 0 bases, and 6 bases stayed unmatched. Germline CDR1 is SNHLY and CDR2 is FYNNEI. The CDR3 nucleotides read TGTGCCAGCAGTGAAGCGCTCCGGACTAGTAGCACAGATACGCAGTATTTT. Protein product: CASSEALRTSSTDTQYF.

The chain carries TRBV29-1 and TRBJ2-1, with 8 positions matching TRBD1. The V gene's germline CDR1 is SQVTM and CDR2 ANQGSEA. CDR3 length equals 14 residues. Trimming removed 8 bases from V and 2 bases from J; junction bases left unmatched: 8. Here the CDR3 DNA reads TGCAGCACACGGACAGGGAAAACCTACAATGAGCAGTTCTTC. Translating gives CSTRTGKTYNEQFF.

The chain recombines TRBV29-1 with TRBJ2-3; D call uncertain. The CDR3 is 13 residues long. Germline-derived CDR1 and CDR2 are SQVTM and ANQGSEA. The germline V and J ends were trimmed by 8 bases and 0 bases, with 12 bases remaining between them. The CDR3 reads CSSRLASTDTQYF. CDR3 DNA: TGCAGCTCACGTCTGGCCAGCACAGATACGCAGTATTTT.

In DNA, the CDR3 is TGTGCCAGCAGCGGCCCGACAGGGGGCACTGAAGCTTTCTTT. Amino acids: CASSGPTGGTEAFF. This chain connects TRBV9 to TRBJ1-1; 9 nucleotides line up with TRBD1. The germline gives CDR1 SGDLS, CDR2 YYNGEE. The CDR3 totals 14 residues. The J segment lost 4 bases and the V segment lost 3 bases, leaving 4 bases of the junction unmatched.

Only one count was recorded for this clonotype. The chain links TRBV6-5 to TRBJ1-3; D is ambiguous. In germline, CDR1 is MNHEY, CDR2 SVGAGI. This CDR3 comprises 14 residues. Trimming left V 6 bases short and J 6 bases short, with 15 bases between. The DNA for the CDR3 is TGTGCCAGCAGCGCTTTAGTGACCCTAAACACCATATATTTT. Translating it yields CASSALVTLNTIYF.

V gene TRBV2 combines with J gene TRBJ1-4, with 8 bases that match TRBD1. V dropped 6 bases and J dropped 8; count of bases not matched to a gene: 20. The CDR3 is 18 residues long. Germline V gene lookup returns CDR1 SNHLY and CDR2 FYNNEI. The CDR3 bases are TGTGCCAGCAGGAATTGTGGGACCTCAGGGGGCTGCTACGAAAAACTGTTTTTT. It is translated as CASRNCGTSGGCYEKLFF.

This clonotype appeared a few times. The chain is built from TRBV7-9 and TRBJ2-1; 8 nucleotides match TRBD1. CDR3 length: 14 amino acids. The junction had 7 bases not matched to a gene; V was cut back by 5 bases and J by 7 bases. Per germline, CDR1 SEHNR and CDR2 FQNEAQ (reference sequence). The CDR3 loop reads CASSPGTGLNEQFF. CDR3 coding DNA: TGTGCCAGCAGCCCTGGGACAGGACTGAATGAGCAGTTCTTC.

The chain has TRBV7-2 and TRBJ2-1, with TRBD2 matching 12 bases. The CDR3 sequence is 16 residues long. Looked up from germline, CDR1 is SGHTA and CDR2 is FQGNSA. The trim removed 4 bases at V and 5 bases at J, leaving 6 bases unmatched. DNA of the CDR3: TGTGCCAGCAGCTCCCAAGGACTAGCGGGAAACAATGAGCAGTTCTTC. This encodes CASSSQGLAGNNEQFF.

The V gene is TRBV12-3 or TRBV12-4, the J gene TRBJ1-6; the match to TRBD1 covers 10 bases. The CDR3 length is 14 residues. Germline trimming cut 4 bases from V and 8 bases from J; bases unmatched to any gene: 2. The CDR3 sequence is CASSSTGGHSPLHF. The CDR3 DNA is TGTGCCAGCAGTTCGACAGGGGGCCATTCACCCCTCCACTTT.

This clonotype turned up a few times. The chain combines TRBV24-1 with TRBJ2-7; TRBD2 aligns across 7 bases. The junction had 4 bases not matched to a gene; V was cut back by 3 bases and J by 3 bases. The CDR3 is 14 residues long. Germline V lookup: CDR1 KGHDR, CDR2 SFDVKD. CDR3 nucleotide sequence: TGTGCCACCAGTGATGGAGGCGGGGGCTACGAGCAGTACTTC. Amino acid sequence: CATSDGGGGYEQYF.

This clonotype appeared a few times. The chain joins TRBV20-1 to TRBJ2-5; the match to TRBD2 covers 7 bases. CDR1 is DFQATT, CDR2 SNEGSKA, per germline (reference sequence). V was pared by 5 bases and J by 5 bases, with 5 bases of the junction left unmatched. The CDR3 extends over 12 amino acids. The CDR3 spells CSAPTSPETQYF. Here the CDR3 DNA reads TGCAGTGCTCCGACTAGCCCTGAGACCCAGTACTTC.

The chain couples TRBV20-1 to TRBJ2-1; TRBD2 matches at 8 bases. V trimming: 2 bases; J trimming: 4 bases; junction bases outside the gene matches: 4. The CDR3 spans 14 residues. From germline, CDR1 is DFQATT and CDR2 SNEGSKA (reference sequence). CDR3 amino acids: CSARLREGYNEQFF. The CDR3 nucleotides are TGCAGTGCTAGACTCCGGGAGGGTTACAATGAGCAGTTCTTC.

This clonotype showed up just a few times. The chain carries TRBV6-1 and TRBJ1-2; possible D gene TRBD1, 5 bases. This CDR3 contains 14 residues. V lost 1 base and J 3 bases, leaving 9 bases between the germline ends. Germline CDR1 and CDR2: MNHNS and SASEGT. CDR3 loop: CASSEGWGDYGYTF. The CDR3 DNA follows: TGTGCCAGCAGTGAAGGATGGGGGGACTATGGCTACACCTTC.